The source of this TCR beta chain is a study of identical twins. Study-wide findings and caveats: Twins shared out-of-frame alpha sequences with excess low generation probability. Monozygotic twin pairs showed more out-of-frame TCR alpha sharing than models estimated.

Unique molecular identifiers were present on the cDNA, and a universal primer site came from template switching. TCRdb re-analysed the 5' RACE reads in MiXCR, keeping a single row per CDR3 protein. The data contain 500,000 to 550,000 distinct CDR3 sequences, 20% to 25% of them singletons. V was trimmed by 2 bases and J by 6 bases, leaving 14 bases between them. Germline V lookup: CDR1 ENHRY, CDR2 SYGVKD. CDR3 size: 14 residues. To note about this clonotype: What it binds is unknown.

This sample also belongs to another study, concerning yellow fever vaccine responses in identical twins. This second study says: Reportedly, twins showed a vaccine T cell response that looked partly convergent and partly personalized.

Sequencing input: CD4+ T cells sorted from blood. The chain uses TRBV10-3 and TRBJ2-7; a weak D match, TRBD2 (5 bases). This receptor was identified in a woman between 18 and 29 years old in good health. The CDR3 sequence is CAISEGGRPGEQYF. CDR3 nucleotide sequence: TGTGCCATCAGTGAGGGTGGGAGACCTGGCGAGCAGTACTTC.